This entry lists 20 T cell receptor beta chains sequenced from one sample in a study of shared clonotypes between healthy human individuals (dated by TCRdb to 2019 to 2021). The protocol used for the library was the immunoSEQ multiplex PCR assay. TCRdb re-hosts the immuneACCESS table, in-frame sequences only. Its copies lack some clones; in the studies checked, an unresolved V gene accounts for under half of them, and the cause for the rest is not known. Recorded for this sample are over a million clones; about 84% of them occurred a single time. The leading ten clones occupy under 0.8% of the sample. Sequenced input: memory CD4+ T cells from PBMCs. The cell subset or site label corresponds to: CD45RA-negative fraction. All receptors derive from a young man in good health. Some clones in this sample may be carry-over from other donors' samples.

Comments on this clone: Other DNA sequences in the same sample also yield this CDR3. The J gene is TRBJ1-2, the V gene TRBV9, with 10 bases aligning to TRBD1. J gave up 4 bases and V 5 bases, and 5 bases lay outside the gene matches. Germline V lookup: CDR1 SGDLS, CDR2 YYNGEE. The CDR3 extends over 14 amino acids. CDR3 coding DNA: TGTGCCAGCAGTAGGAGGACAGGGGGCTATGGCTACACCTTC. Its translation is CASSRRTGGYGYTF.

This clone came up many times. This rearrangement joins TRBV5-1 to TRBJ2-3; 14 bases are shared with TRBD2. CDR3 length equals 20 residues. The J segment lost 4 bases and the V segment lost 5 bases, leaving 18 bases of the junction unmatched. Looked up from germline, CDR1 is SGHRS and CDR2 is YFSETQ. CDR3 sequence: CASRATPGTSGRFAPDTQYF. The CDR3 bases are TGCGCCAGCAGGGCAACCCCCGGGACTAGCGGGAGATTTGCCCCAGATACGCAGTATTTT.

A remark on this clone: This specimen includes other DNA sequences encoding the same CDR3. The V and J genes are TRBV28 and TRBJ2-1, with 12 bases fitting TRBD2. The germline CDR1 and CDR2 sequences are MDHEN and SYDVKM. V was clipped by 5 bases and J by 9 bases; unmatched bases: 8. The length of the CDR3 is 15 residues. The CDR3 bases are TGTGCCAGCAGTCCCCGACTAGCGGGAGTTGGTGAGCAGTTCTTC. It encodes CASSPRLAGVGEQFF.

This clone was counted only a few times. This chain links TRBV30 with TRBJ2-6; 9 bases align to TRBD1. V was pared by 3 bases and J by 3 bases, with 6 bases of the junction left unmatched. Germline V gene sequence: CDR1 GTSNPN, CDR2 SVGIG (reference sequence). There are 16 residues in the CDR3. This CDR3 reads CAWRPGQGIGANVLTF. In DNA, the CDR3 is TGTGCCTGGAGGCCGGGACAGGGAATTGGGGCCAACGTCCTGACTTTC.

The chain recombines TRBV7-9 with TRBJ2-3; the match to TRBD2 covers 7 bases. The CDR3 loop spans 14 amino acids. The germline CDR1 and CDR2 sequences are SEHNR and FQNEAQ (reference sequence). The ends lost 2 bases at V and 4 bases at J; junction bases unmatched: 3. In DNA form, the CDR3 reads TGTGCCAGCAGCTTATCGGCGGGAGCAGATACGCAGTATTTT. Translation gives CASSLSAGADTQYF.

V gene TRBV7-2 combines with J gene TRBJ2-2; perhaps TRBD2 as D (6 bases). V lost 5 bases, J lost 6 bases, and 19 bases lay in between. The CDR3 length is 16 residues. Germline V gene sequence: CDR1 SGHTA, CDR2 FQGNSA. The CDR3: CASSQFSSEVSGELFF. For the CDR3, the DNA is TGTGCCAGCAGCCAATTCTCTAGCGAAGTTTCCGGGGAGCTGTTTTTT.

This clone appeared once. The V and J genes are TRBV11-3 and TRBJ2-5; no clear D gene. CDR1 is SGHNT, CDR2 YENEEA, per germline. The CDR3 is 15 amino acids. Trimming removed 1 base at V and 0 bases at J, with 9 bases between. The DNA of the CDR3 is TGTGCCAGCAGCTTAGGTCGGGTCAACCAAGAGACCCAGTACTTC. Amino acid sequence: CASSLGRVNQETQYF.

This clone has just a few counts. This sequence joins TRBV7-2 and TRBJ1-1; D unresolved. V dropped 3 bases and J dropped 1 base, with 12 bases sitting between them. Germline CDR1 reads SGHTA; CDR2 reads FQGNSA. The CDR3 runs to 15 residues. CDR3 coding DNA: TGTGCCAGCAGCTTCCAGATAGACGCGAACACTGAAGCTTTCTTT. It encodes CASSFQIDANTEAFF.

This clone has only a few counts. The CDR3 DNA is TGTGCCAGCAGCTCGTCAGGTAGCGGGAGAGACTCCTACAATGAGCAGTTCTTC. The encoded protein is CASSSSGSGRDSYNEQFF. V gene TRBV7-9 combines with J gene TRBJ2-1; TRBD2 agrees at 9 bases. Germline V gene lookup returns CDR1 SEHNR and CDR2 FQNEAQ (reference sequence). V lost 4 bases and J lost 0; bases outside the gene matches: 10. This CDR3 region has 18 residues.

Many counts were recorded for this clone. The J gene is TRBJ2-7, the V gene TRBV5-1; 7 bases are shared with TRBD1. The CDR3 runs to 14 residues. Germline-derived CDR1 and CDR2 are SGHRS and YFSETQ. J lost 5 bases, V lost 0 bases, and 5 bases had no gene match. CDR3: CASSLGQGGDEQYF. The CDR3 DNA sequence: TGCGCCAGCAGCTTGGGACAGGGCGGTGACGAGCAGTACTTC.

As concerns this clone: Other nucleotide sequences in the sample specify the same CDR3. The chain is built from TRBV7-2 and TRBJ2-7; 12 bases align to TRBD2. This CDR3 comprises 15 residues. The ends lost 2 bases at V and 5 bases at J; junction bases unmatched: 4. CDR1 is SGHTA and CDR2 is FQGNSA in the germline V gene. The DNA of the CDR3 is TGTGCCAGCAGCTTACTAGCGGGAGGGCCCCACGAGCAGTACTTC. It yields the protein CASSLLAGGPHEQYF.

V gene TRBV19 combines with J gene TRBJ2-1; 7 bases match TRBD1. J lost 8 bases, V lost 4 bases, and 14 bases had no gene match. CDR3 size: 16 residues. In germline, CDR1 is LNHDA, CDR2 SQIVND (reference sequence). CDR3 in amino acids: CASSTPGQVGYDEQFF. In DNA form, the CDR3 reads TGTGCCAGTAGTACCCCTGGACAGGTGGGATACGATGAGCAGTTCTTC.

The V gene is TRBV6-1, the J gene TRBJ2-6; D unclear. The V end lost 7 bases, the J end lost 2 bases, and 12 bases lay between the germline ends. CDR3 length: 15 residues. Germline CDR1 reads MNHNS; CDR2 reads SASEGT. The CDR3 sequence is CASTGVLTGANVLTF. The CDR3 nucleotides are TGTGCCAGCACAGGAGTCCTTACTGGGGCCAACGTCCTGACTTTC.

Comments on this clone: This likely came from a read error, as a far larger clone is one base away. The same CDR3 is also encoded by other DNA sequences in this sample. CDR3 sequence (DNA): TGTGCCAGCAGTGAAGGGGATAGCAATCAGCCCCAGCATTTT. Protein product: CASSEGDSNQPQHF. This chain uses TRBV2 with TRBJ1-5; no clear D gene. The germline V gene encodes CDR1 SNHLY and CDR2 FYNNEI. With 1 base removed from V and 0 bases from J, the gap between germline ends came to 4 bases. The CDR3 is made up of 14 amino acids.

This clone is a singleton in its sample. Other DNA sequences of this sample code for an identical CDR3. The chain joins TRBV4-1 to TRBJ2-1; 12 bases match TRBD2. The trim removed 3 bases at V and 4 bases at J, leaving 4 bases unmatched. The CDR3 runs 16 residues. CDR1 is MGHRA and CDR2 is YSYEKL in the germline V gene. CDR3 bases: TGCGCCAGCAGCCAGGCGACTAGCGGGGGATACAATGAGCAGTTCTTC. Its translation is CASSQATSGGYNEQFF.

This chain connects TRBV6-5 to TRBJ1-2; D might be TRBD1 (5 bases). Trimming stripped 6 bases from V and 4 bases from J, with 15 bases between. CDR1 and CDR2 from the germline V gene are MNHEY and SVGAGI. This CDR3 is built from 14 residues. The CDR3 protein is CASRPPGVVYGYTF. As DNA, the CDR3 is TGTGCCAGCAGACCCCCGGGGGTTGTCTATGGCTACACCTTC.

The chain has TRBV5-1 and TRBJ1-1, with D tentatively TRBD1 (6 bases). Germline V CDR1 and CDR2: SGHRS, YFSETQ. V was clipped by 0 bases and J by 3 bases, with 15 bases between them. The CDR3 loop spans 16 amino acids. The CDR3 is CASSLVLTGEDTEAFF. The CDR3 DNA is TGCGCCAGCAGCTTGGTCCTGACAGGCGAGGACACTGAAGCTTTCTTT. Complete variable domain (other parts from reference TRBV5-1 and TRBJ1-1): KAGVTQTPRYLIKTRGQQVTLSCSPISGHRSVSWYQQTPGQGLQFLFEYFSETQRNKGNFPGRFSGRQFSNSRSEMNVSTLELGDSALYLCASSLVLTGEDTEAFFGQGTRLTVV.

The V gene is TRBV30, the J gene TRBJ2-7; maybe TRBD1 (6 bases). CDR1 is GTSNPN and CDR2 is SVGIG in the germline V gene (reference sequence). Trimming left V 3 bases short and J 3 bases short, with 9 bases between. CDR3 length: 12 amino acids. The CDR3 region has the DNA TGTGCCTGGAGGGCCAGGGGCTACGAGCAGTACTTC. Translation: CAWRARGYEQYF.

This clone was observed a handful of times. This chain connects TRBV11-2 to TRBJ2-3; D is uncertain. Trimming cost V 5 bases and J 2 bases, with 5 bases left between them. CDR1 SGHAT and CDR2 FQNNGV come from the germline V gene. The CDR3 totals 12 residues. The DNA of the CDR3 is TGTGCCAGCAGCGGATACACAGATACGCAGTATTTT. Translating it yields CASSGYTDTQYF.

The rearrangement links TRBV10-1 to TRBJ1-1; TRBD1 is a possible D gene (5 bases). The germline CDR1 and CDR2 sequences are WNHNN and SYGVQD (reference sequence). This CDR3 comprises 13 residues. With 3 bases removed from V and 4 bases from J, the gap between germline ends came to 9 bases. CDR3 loop: CASSEGRATEAFF. As DNA, the CDR3 is TGCGCCAGCAGTGAAGGCAGGGCCACTGAAGCTTTCTTT.